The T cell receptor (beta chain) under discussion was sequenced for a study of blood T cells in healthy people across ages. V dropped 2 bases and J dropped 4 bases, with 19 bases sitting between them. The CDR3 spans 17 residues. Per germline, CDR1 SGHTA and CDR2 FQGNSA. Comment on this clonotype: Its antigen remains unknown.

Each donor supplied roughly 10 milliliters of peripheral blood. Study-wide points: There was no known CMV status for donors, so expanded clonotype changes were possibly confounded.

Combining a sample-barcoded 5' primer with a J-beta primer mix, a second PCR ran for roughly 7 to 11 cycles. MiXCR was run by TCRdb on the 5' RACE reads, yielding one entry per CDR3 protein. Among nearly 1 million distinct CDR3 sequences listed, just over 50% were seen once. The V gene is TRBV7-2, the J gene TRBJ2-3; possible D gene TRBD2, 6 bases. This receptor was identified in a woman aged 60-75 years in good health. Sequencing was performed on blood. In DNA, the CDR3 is TGTGCCAGCAGCTTATTTACAAGGGGAACGGGGGCAGATACGCAGTATTTT. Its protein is CASSLFTRGTGADTQYF.